Listed below are T cell receptor beta chains from one sample, sequenced in a study of blood T cell repertoires in COVID-19. Sequenced by immunoSEQ multiplex PCR; TCRdb stores in-frame clones only, minus some. Among roughly 320,000 clones listed, 70% to 90% were seen once. The sequenced sample consisted of peripheral blood. The receptors originated from a human donor in a cohort sampled during active COVID-19. Each CDR3 is given with its conserved first and last residue. The D gene is left open where the match is weak. Some rows have no size entry. The others give once, few or many, or a class for an expanded clone.

D: TRBD2; J: TRBJ2-5; size: -; V: TRBV20-1; CDR3: CSASTGGAARTQYF; DNA: TGCAGTGCTAGTACCGGGGGGGCGGCGAGGACCCAGTACTTC
D: -; J: TRBJ1-1; size: -; V: TRBV6-2/TRBV6-3; CDR3: CASSLGGRLNTEAFF; DNA: TGTGCCAGCAGCCTTGGGGGCCGGCTGAACACTGAAGCTTTCTTT
D: TRBD1; J: TRBJ2-2; size: -; V: TRBV6-4; CDR3: CASRPDRGDTGELFF; DNA: TGTGCCAGCAGACCCGACAGGGGGGACACCGGGGAGCTGTTTTTT
D: -; J: TRBJ1-2; size: -; V: TRBV24-1; CDR3: CATSDPEASTYYGYTF; DNA: TGTGCCACCAGTGATCCAGAGGCCTCAACTTACTATGGCTACACCTTC
D: -; J: TRBJ2-3; size: -; V: TRBV7-9; CDR3: CASSLSSPAGRDTQYF; DNA: TGTGCCAGCAGCTTATCCTCGCCGGCAGGCCGAGATACGCAGTATTTT
D: -; J: TRBJ1-1; size: -; V: TRBV3-1/TRBV3-2; CDR3: CASSPVQRGMNTEAFF; DNA: TGTGCCAGCAGCCCAGTACAGAGAGGGATGAACACTGAAGCTTTCTTT
D: -; J: TRBJ2-4; size: -; V: TRBV2; CDR3: CASTSDYKNIQYF; DNA: TGTGCCAGCACCTCGGACTACAAAAACATTCAGTACTTC
D: -; J: TRBJ1-1; size: few; V: TRBV4-1; CDR3: CASSQDRTENTEAFF; DNA: TGCGCCAGCAGCCAAGATCGGACAGAGAACACTGAAGCTTTCTTT
D: TRBD1; J: TRBJ1-3; size: -; V: TRBV10-3; CDR3: CAISGSTGADGNTIYF; DNA: TGTGCCATCAGTGGGTCAACAGGGGCGGATGGAAACACCATATATTTT
D: -; J: TRBJ2-1; size: -; V: TRBV28; CDR3: CASSPPTGWSEQFF; DNA: TGTGCCAGCAGTCCACCGACAGGTTGGAGTGAGCAGTTCTTC
D: -; J: TRBJ2-7; size: -; V: TRBV5-1; CDR3: CASREGLAYEQYF; DNA: TGCGCCAGCAGGGAGGGCTTGGCCTACGAGCAGTACTTC
D: TRBD1; J: TRBJ1-1; size: -; V: TRBV6-1; CDR3: CASSELDREAAEAFF; DNA: TGTGCCAGCAGTGAACTCGACAGGGAGGCCGCTGAAGCTTTCTTT
D: TRBD1; J: TRBJ1-3; size: -; V: TRBV29-1; CDR3: CSVNRGLSGNTIYF; DNA: TGCAGCGTCAACAGGGGGCTCTCTGGAAACACCATATATTTT
D: TRBD1; J: TRBJ2-7; size: -; V: TRBV7-2; CDR3: CASRPLQGAHYEQYF; DNA: TGTGCCAGCAGACCATTACAGGGGGCGCACTACGAGCAGTACTTC
D: TRBD1; J: TRBJ1-6; size: -; V: TRBV30; CDR3: CAWSVSAGGNSPLHF; DNA: TGTGCCTGGAGTGTCTCGGCAGGGGGGAATTCACCCCTCCACTTT
D: TRBD1; J: TRBJ1-2; size: once; V: TRBV6-2/TRBV6-3; CDR3: CASSSTGERGYTF; DNA: TGTGCCAGCAGCTCAACAGGGGAGAGAGGCTACACCTTC
D: -; J: TRBJ1-2; size: -; V: TRBV5-1; CDR3: CASSMGHNYGYTF; DNA: TGCGCCAGCAGCATGGGACATAACTATGGCTACACCTTC
D: -; J: TRBJ1-4; size: -; V: TRBV18; CDR3: CASSPTGNEKLFF; DNA: TGTGCCAGCTCACCTACAGGGAATGAAAAACTGTTTTTT
D: TRBD2; J: TRBJ2-2; size: -; V: TRBV19; CDR3: CASSIRGSGGRNTGELFF; DNA: TGTGCCAGTAGTATAAGGGGGAGCGGGGGGCGGAACACCGGGGAGCTGTTTTTT
D: -; J: TRBJ1-6; size: -; V: TRBV3-1/TRBV3-2; CDR3: CASSHRGFTSYNSPLHF; DNA: TGTGCCAGCAGCCATCGGGGTTTTACCTCCTATAATTCACCCCTCCACTTT
D: TRBD1; J: TRBJ1-5; size: once; V: TRBV5-5; CDR3: CASSQTGGGQPQHF; DNA: TGTGCCAGCAGCCAGACAGGGGGCGGTCAGCCCCAGCATTTT
D: TRBD2; J: TRBJ2-1; size: -; V: TRBV19; CDR3: CASSRTLAGAYNEQFF; DNA: TGTGCCAGTAGTCGGACACTAGCGGGGGCCTACAATGAGCAGTTCTTC
D: -; J: TRBJ2-7; size: once; V: TRBV27; CDR3: CASSPQDISSYEQYF; DNA: TGTGCCAGCAGTCCGCAGGACATCTCCTCCTACGAGCAGTACTTC
D: -; J: TRBJ1-2; size: -; V: TRBV5-1; CDR3: CASSNELYGYTF; DNA: TGCGCCAGCAGTAATGAGCTCTATGGCTACACCTTC
D: TRBD1; J: TRBJ2-3; size: -; V: TRBV7-9; CDR3: CASRLGGFIIDTQYF; DNA: TGTGCCAGCAGGTTAGGGGGCTTCATCATAGATACGCAGTATTTT
D: -; J: TRBJ2-3; size: -; V: TRBV4-1; CDR3: CASSPRGLTDTQYF; DNA: TGCGCCAGCAGCCCGCGGGGGCTTACAGATACGCAGTATTTT
D: TRBD2; J: TRBJ2-7; size: few; V: TRBV5-6; CDR3: CASSHTSVSYEQYF; DNA: TGTGCCAGCAGCCATACTAGCGTCTCCTACGAGCAGTACTTC
D: TRBD1; J: TRBJ2-3; size: -; V: TRBV29-1; CDR3: CSVVPRDRDTDTQYF; DNA: TGCAGCGTTGTACCTCGGGACAGGGACACAGATACGCAGTATTTT
D: -; J: TRBJ1-1; size: -; V: TRBV11-2; CDR3: CASSLATGLLGTEAFF; DNA: TGTGCCAGCAGCTTAGCAACAGGGCTCTTGGGCACTGAAGCTTTCTTT
D: TRBD1; J: TRBJ1-4; size: -; V: TRBV7-3; CDR3: CASSLGQGWEKLFF; DNA: TGTGCCAGCAGCTTGGGACAGGGATGGGAAAAACTGTTTTTT
D: -; J: TRBJ1-1; size: -; V: TRBV7-2; CDR3: CASSFRRMNTEAFF; DNA: TGTGCCAGCAGCTTTAGGAGAATGAACACTGAAGCTTTCTTT
D: TRBD1; J: TRBJ2-3; size: -; V: TRBV11-2; CDR3: CASSFVIVGQGRDTQYF; DNA: TGTGCCAGCAGCTTTGTTATAGTGGGACAGGGGAGGGATACGCAGTATTTT
D: TRBD1; J: TRBJ1-5; size: once; V: TRBV20-1; CDR3: CSASETGGAGSNQPQHF; DNA: TGCAGTGCTAGTGAGACAGGGGGCGCGGGTAGCAATCAGCCCCAGCATTTT
D: -; J: TRBJ1-2; size: once; V: TRBV28; CDR3: CASIPQGLNYGYTF; DNA: TGTGCCAGCATTCCTCAGGGGCTTAACTATGGCTACACCTTC
D: -; J: TRBJ1-2; size: -; V: TRBV25-1; CDR3: CASEEGGYGYTF; DNA: TGTGCCAGTGAGGAGGGTGGCTATGGCTACACCTTC
D: -; J: TRBJ1-2; size: -; V: TRBV5-4; CDR3: CASSSAGTFGYTF; DNA: TGTGCCAGCAGCTCGGCAGGGACATTTGGCTACACCTTC
D: -; J: TRBJ2-7; size: few; V: TRBV2; CDR3: CASSSTYEQYF; DNA: TGTGCCAGCAGTTCAACCTACGAGCAGTACTTC
D: TRBD1; J: TRBJ2-7; size: -; V: TRBV13; CDR3: CASSSPGQGYEQYF; DNA: TGTGCCAGCAGCTCCCCGGGACAGGGGTACGAGCAGTACTTC
D: -; J: TRBJ1-1; size: -; V: TRBV6-5; CDR3: CASRTGGWHTEAFF; DNA: TGTGCCAGCAGGACGGGAGGATGGCACACTGAAGCTTTCTTT
D: -; J: TRBJ1-5; size: few; V: TRBV2; CDR3: CASSLRRAGNQPQHF; DNA: TGTGCCAGCAGTCTCCGGAGGGCCGGGAATCAGCCCCAGCATTTT
D: -; J: TRBJ2-5; size: once; V: TRBV19; CDR3: CASSMTGGETQYF; DNA: TGTGCCAGTAGTATGACTGGGGGGGAGACCCAGTACTTC
D: -; J: TRBJ2-6; size: -; V: TRBV3-1/TRBV3-2; CDR3: CASSPSYQGNGANVLTF; DNA: TGTGCCAGCAGCCCATCCTACCAGGGAAATGGGGCCAACGTCCTGACTTTC
D: TRBD2; J: TRBJ2-7; size: -; V: TRBV11-2; CDR3: CASSHNQRGGLLEQYF; DNA: TGTGCCAGCAGCCATAATCAGCGGGGGGGCCTTCTCGAGCAGTACTTC
D: -; J: TRBJ1-1; size: -; V: TRBV5-1; CDR3: CASSGPFGGADTEAFF; DNA: TGCGCCAGCAGCGGACCCTTTGGGGGGGCGGACACTGAAGCTTTCTTT
D: TRBD1; J: TRBJ1-2; size: few; V: TRBV9; CDR3: CASSVDEVIGGIKAGFYGYTF; DNA: TGTGCCAGCAGCGTAGATGAGGTGATAGGGGGCATTAAGGCGGGCTTCTATGGCTACACCTTC
D: TRBD1; J: TRBJ1-3; size: once; V: TRBV6-5; CDR3: CASSNDRGAGNTIYF; DNA: TGTGCCAGCAGTAACGACAGGGGAGCAGGAAACACCATATATTTT